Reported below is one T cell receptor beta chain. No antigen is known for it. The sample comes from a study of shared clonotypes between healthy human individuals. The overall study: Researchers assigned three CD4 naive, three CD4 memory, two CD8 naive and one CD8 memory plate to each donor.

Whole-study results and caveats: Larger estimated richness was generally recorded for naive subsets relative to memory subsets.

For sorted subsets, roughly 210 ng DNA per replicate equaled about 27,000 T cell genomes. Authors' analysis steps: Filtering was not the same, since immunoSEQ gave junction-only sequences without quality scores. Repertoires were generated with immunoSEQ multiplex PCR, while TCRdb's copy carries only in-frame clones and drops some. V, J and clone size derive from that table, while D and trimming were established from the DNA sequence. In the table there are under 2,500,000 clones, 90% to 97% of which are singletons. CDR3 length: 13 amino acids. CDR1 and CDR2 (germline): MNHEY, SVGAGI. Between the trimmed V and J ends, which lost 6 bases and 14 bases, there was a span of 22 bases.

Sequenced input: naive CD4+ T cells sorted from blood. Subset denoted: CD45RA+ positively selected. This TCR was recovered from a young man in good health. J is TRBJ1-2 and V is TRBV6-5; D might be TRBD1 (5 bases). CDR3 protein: CASSPRGLDTRTF. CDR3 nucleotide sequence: TGTGCCAGCAGCCCACGCGGGTTGGACACAAGAACCTTC.